This T cell receptor beta chain came from a study of cytomegalovirus exposure and HLA in healthy donors. Points on this clone: The antigen is not known.

The CDR3 runs to 16 residues. From germline, CDR1 is KGHSH and CDR2 LQKENI. With V trimmed by 3 bases and J by 7 bases, 11 bases remained unmatched. General study points: Specific recognition of CMV antigens was confirmed in vitro for a few chains (all CMV-associated). Sequence variants that were highly shared formed a cluster that was likely a sequencing artifact. TCR beta chain V- and J-gene trimming was linked, in a later analysis, to a missense variant in DCLRE1C.

PCR amplification relied on 60 Vbeta primers (plus 13 Jbeta primers). The repertoire was sequenced with immunoSEQ multiplex PCR; TCRdb's copy has only in-frame clones and lacks some. This table has 65,000 to 75,000 clones, around 81% appearing once. This receptor was obtained from a man aged 45 to 65 in good health and CMV-seronegative. V is TRBV18 and J is TRBJ2-1, with 8 bases lining up with TRBD2. The specimen was PBMCs. CDR3 bases: TGTGCCAGCTCACCGCCCAGTGCGGGAGGTTGGAATGAGCAGTTCTTC. Protein product: CASSPPSAGGWNEQFF.